This T cell receptor (beta chain) is from a study of T cell changes during pregnancy in multiple sclerosis. The junction had 8 bases not matched to a gene; V was cut back by 4 bases and J by 8 bases. This CDR3 region has 14 residues. Germline lookup yields CDR1 MGHRA and CDR2 YSYEKL. The table came from immunoSEQ multiplex PCR; TCRdb's copy has only in-frame clones and leaves some out. The data contain tens of thousands of clones, 85% to 95% of them singletons. V and J are TRBV4-1 and TRBJ1-5, with 7 bases that match TRBD1. Material: CD8+ T cells from peripheral blood mononuclear cells, obtained in the third trimester of pregnancy. This TCR derives from a female donor in good health, enrolled as a control in a pregnancy study. The CDR3 sequence is CASSPTQGSEPQHF. In DNA form, the CDR3 reads TGCGCCAGCAGCCCAACACAGGGGAGCGAGCCCCAGCATTTT.